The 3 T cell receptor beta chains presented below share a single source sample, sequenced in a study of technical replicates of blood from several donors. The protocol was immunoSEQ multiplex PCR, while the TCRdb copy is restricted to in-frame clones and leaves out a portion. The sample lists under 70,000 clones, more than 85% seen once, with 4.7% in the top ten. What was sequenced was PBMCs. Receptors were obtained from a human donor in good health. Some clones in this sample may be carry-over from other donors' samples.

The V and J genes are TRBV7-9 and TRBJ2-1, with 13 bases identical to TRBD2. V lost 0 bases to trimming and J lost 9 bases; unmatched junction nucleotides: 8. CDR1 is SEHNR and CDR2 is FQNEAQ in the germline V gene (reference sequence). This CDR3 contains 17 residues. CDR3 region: CASSLAATSGRRREQFF. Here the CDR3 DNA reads TGTGCCAGCAGCTTAGCGGCGACTAGCGGGAGGCGGCGTGAGCAGTTCTTC. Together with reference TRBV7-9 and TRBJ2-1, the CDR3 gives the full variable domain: DTGVSQNPRHKITKRGQNVTFRCDPISEHNRLYWYRQTLGQGPEFLTYFQNEAQLEKSRLLSDRFSAERPKGSFSTLEIQRTEQGDSAMYLCASSLAATSGRRREQFFGPGTRLTVL.

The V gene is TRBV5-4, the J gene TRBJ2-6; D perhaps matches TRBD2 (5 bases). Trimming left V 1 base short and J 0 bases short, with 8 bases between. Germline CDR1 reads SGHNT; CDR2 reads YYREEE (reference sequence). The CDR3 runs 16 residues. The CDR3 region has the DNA TGTGCCAGCAGCTTGAGAGGGTACTCTGGGGCCAACGTCCTGACTTTC. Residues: CASSLRGYSGANVLTF.

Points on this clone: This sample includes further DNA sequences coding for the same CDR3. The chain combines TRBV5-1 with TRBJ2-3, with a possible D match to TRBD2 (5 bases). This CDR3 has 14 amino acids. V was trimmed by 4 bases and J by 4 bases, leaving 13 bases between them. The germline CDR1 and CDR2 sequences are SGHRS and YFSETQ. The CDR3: CASSGSGRADTQYF. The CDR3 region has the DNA TGCGCCAGCAGCGGGAGTGGAAGGGCAGATACGCAGTATTTT.